The TCR beta chain described here comes from a study of shared clonotypes between healthy human individuals. This clone was seen a single time. The material for each subset, its genomic DNA, was split evenly across several immunoSEQ plates. Unsorted PBMC DNA was run through sequencing on ten immunoSEQ deep assay plates. The assay was immunoSEQ multiplex PCR, and TCRdb's table has in-frame clones only and misses some. The sample has about 560,000 clones; around 76% are singletons. Sequenced input: PBMCs. This TCR came from a woman in her 40s in good health. Some clones in this sample may be carry-over from other donors' samples.

In nucleotides, the CDR3 is TGTGCCAGCAGCATTGACAACTATGGCTACACCTTC. As protein: CASSIDNYGYTF. This chain joins TRBV5-4 and TRBJ1-2; the D is unclear. Trimming took 4 bases from V and 2 from J, leaving 6 bases between them. CDR1 and CDR2 from the germline V gene are SGHNT and YYREEE (reference sequence). The CDR3 is 12 residues long.